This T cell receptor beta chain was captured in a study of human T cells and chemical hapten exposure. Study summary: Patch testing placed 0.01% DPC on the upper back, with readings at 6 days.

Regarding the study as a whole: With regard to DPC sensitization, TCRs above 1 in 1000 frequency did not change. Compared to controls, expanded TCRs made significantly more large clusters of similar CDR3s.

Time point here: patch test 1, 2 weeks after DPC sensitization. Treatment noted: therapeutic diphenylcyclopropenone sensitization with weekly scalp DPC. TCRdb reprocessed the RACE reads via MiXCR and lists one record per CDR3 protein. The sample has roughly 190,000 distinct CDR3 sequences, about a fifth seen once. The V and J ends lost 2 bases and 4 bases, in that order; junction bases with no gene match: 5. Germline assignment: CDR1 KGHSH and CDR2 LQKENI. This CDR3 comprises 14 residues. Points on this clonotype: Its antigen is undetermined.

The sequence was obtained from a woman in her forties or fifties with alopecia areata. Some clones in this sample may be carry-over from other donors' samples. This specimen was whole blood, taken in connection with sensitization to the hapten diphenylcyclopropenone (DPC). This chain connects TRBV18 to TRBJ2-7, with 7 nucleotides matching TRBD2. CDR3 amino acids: CASSPTGGRYEQYF. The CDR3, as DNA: TGTGCCAGCTCACCAACGGGGGGTAGGTACGAGCAGTACTTC.